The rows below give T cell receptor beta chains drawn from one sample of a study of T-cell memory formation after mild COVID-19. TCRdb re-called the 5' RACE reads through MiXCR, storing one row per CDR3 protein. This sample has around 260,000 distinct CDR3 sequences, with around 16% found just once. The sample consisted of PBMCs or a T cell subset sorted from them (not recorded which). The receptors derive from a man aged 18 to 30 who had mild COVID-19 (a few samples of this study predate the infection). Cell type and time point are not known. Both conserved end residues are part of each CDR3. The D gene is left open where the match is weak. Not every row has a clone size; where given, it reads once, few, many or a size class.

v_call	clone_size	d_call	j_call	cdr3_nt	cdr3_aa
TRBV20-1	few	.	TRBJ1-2	TGCAGTGCTATAGAGGGAGCTAACTATGGCTACACCTTC	CSAIEGANYGYTF
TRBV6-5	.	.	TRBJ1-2	TGTGCCAGCAGTTACGGACCGCGGCGAGGCTACACCTTC	CASSYGPRRGYTF
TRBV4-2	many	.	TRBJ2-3	TGTGCCAGCAGCCAGGCTGGACAGATCACAGATACGCAGTATTTT	CASSQAGQITDTQYF
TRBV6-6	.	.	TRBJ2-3	TGTGCCAGCAGTTATCAGGGCTCGGGAGATACGCAGTATTTT	CASSYQGSGDTQYF
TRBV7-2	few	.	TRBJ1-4	TGTGCCAGCGCTATTAGGGGGGGGCGAGGCGAAAAACTGTTTTTT	CASAIRGGRGEKLFF
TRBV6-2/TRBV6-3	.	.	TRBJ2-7	TGTGCCAGCAGCCCCGCGGCTGTTTACGAGCAGTACTTC	CASSPAAVYEQYF
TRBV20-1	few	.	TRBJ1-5	TGCAGTGCTAGTCCCCTGCCGAGGAATAGCAATCAGCCCCAGCATTTT	CSASPLPRNSNQPQHF
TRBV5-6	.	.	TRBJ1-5	TGTGCCAGCAGTACCCAAACAGGGATCCAGCCCCAGCATTTT	CASSTQTGIQPQHF
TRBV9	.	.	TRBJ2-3	TGTGCCAGCAGCGTAGGAGTCCGGGGCACAGATACGCAGTATTTT	CASSVGVRGTDTQYF
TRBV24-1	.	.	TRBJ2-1	TGTGCCACCAGTGATAGGGGGGACAGTGGGGATGAGCAGTTCTTC	CATSDRGDSGDEQFF
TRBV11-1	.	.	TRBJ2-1	TGTGCCAGCAGACCCTACGGGACAATATACAATGAGCAGTTCTTC	CASRPYGTIYNEQFF
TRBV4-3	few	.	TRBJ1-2	TGCGCCAGCAGCTCCCTGGACAGTCCTATCTATGGCTACACCTTC	CASSSLDSPIYGYTF